This T cell receptor (beta chain) is from a study of cytomegalovirus exposure and HLA in healthy donors. Study observations and caveats: The likely explanation for a cluster of highly shared sequence variants was sequencing artifact.

The PCR ran on 60 Vbeta and 13 Jbeta primers. Assay used: immunoSEQ multiplex PCR; TCRdb lists only in-frame clones, some missing. Among approximately 89,000 clones listed, around 74% were seen once. The V and J ends lost 2 bases and 8 bases respectively, with 5 bases between them. The CDR3 totals 11 residues. Germline V gives CDR1 SGHRS, CDR2 YFSETQ. Of note for this clone: Its antigen remains unknown.

The chain is built from TRBV5-1 and TRBJ2-1, with no clear D. Input material: PBMCs. The origin of this receptor is a man aged 30 to 39 in good health and CMV-seropositive. CDR3: CASSFSYEQFF. The CDR3 coding sequence is TGCGCCAGCAGCTTTAGCTATGAGCAGTTCTTC.